The 2 T cell receptor beta chains listed next were all sequenced from one sample in a study of T cells in Graves' hyperthyroidism and ophthalmopathy (dated by TCRdb to the late 2010s). Libraries were constructed by multiplex PCR. TCRdb names Illumina HiSeq 2000 as the instrument used. The TCR beta CDR3 regions were amplified from RNA transcripts. The TCR CDR3 was subjected to a first round of RT-PCR using the HTBI primer set and the Qiagen OneStep RT-PCR kit. In TCRdb, the public reads were trimmed at Q25 with fastp and aligned with MiXCR, with productive beta chains retained. For every CDR3 protein sequence, its rows merge into one entry that carries the most common genes and DNA. Counted in this sample were around 520,000 distinct CDR3 sequences; around 15% of them appeared once. Jointly, the top ten make up about 17% of the sample. Sequenced material: blood. The receptors come from a woman aged 18-35 years with Graves' hyperthyroidism.

This clonotype was counted at least ten times. The chain is built from TRBV3-1 and TRBJ1-4; D is uncertain. CDR1 is LGHDT, CDR2 YNNKEL, per germline (reference sequence). V was trimmed by 0 bases and J by 7 bases, leaving 12 bases between them. This CDR3 has 15 residues. CDR3 nucleotide sequence: TGTGCCAGCAGCCAAGAAGGGTCGACCGTTGAAAAACTGTTTTTT. It yields the protein CASSQEGSTVEKLFF. The variable domain in full, completed from reference TRBV3-1 and TRBJ1-4, reads DTAVSQTPKYLVTQMGNDKSIKCEQNLGHDTMYWYKQDSKKFLKIMFSYNNKELIINETVPNRFSPKSPDKAHLNLHINSLELGDSAVYFCASSQEGSTVEKLFFGSGTQLSVL.

This clonotype was counted ten times or more. The chain employs TRBV27 and TRBJ2-3; 8 bases are shared with TRBD2. The CDR3 has 15 amino acids. V lost 3 bases, J lost 5 bases, and 7 bases stayed unmatched. Looked up from germline, CDR1 is MNHEY and CDR2 is SMNVEV (reference sequence). CDR3 loop: CASSFLAGGIDTQYF. CDR3 sequence (DNA): TGTGCCAGCAGTTTCTTGGCGGGAGGTATAGATACGCAGTATTTT.